A selection of T cell receptor beta chains follows, all from one sample in a study of T cell responses to AZD1222 COVID-19 vaccine. This table comes from immunoSEQ multiplex PCR, and its TCRdb copy is limited to in-frame clones, with some not included. The table shows 140,000 to 150,000 clones, with about 86% occurring only once. The specimen was peripheral blood, collected 28 days after the second AZD1222 dose. The receptors originated from an adult who received the AZD1222 COVID-19 vaccine. Both conserved end residues are part of each CDR3. A D gene is named only where the DNA matches it firmly. A clone size is listed for some rows: how often the clone was seen (once, few, many), or a class if it is expanded.

j_call	v_call	clone_size	d_call	cdr3_nt	cdr3_aa
TRBJ2-7	TRBV7-8	-	-	TGTGCCAGCAGCTTAGATTCTGGGGTTCGCGAGCAGTACTTC	CASSLDSGVREQYF
TRBJ1-1	TRBV5-1	few	TRBD1	TGCGCCAGCAGCCCGGGGGACAGCTCGAACACTGAAGCTTTCTTT	CASSPGDSSNTEAFF
TRBJ1-5	TRBV11-2	-	TRBD1	TGTGCCAGCAGCTTAGGGGGACAGGGCAATCAGCCCCAGCATTTT	CASSLGGQGNQPQHF
TRBJ2-3	TRBV4-2	-	TRBD1	TGTGCCAGCAGCCAAGATAGAACGGACAGGACCACAGATACGCAGTATTTT	CASSQDRTDRTTDTQYF
TRBJ1-6	TRBV25-1	once	-	TGTGCCAGCAGTGGTTATAGGGGTGATAATTCACCCCTCCACTTT	CASSGYRGDNSPLHF
TRBJ2-1	TRBV24-1	-	TRBD1	TGTGCCACCAGTGACCCGGACAGGGGGCGAGAAGGTGAGCAGTTCTTC	CATSDPDRGREGEQFF
TRBJ2-1	TRBV19	-	-	TGTGCCAGTAGGGATAAAAGCGGAGACTCCTACAATGAGCAGTTCTTC	CASRDKSGDSYNEQFF
TRBJ2-2	TRBV15	-	-	TGTGCCACCCGTAGCGGTGGATGGGGTGGGGAGCTGTTTTTT	CATRSGGWGGELFF
TRBJ2-1	TRBV11-2	-	-	TGTGCCAGCAGCCCCAGAGGACGTGAGCAGTTCTTC	CASSPRGREQFF
TRBJ2-3	TRBV7-2	-	-	TGTGCCAGCAGTAGCCGTCCAGGAGATACGCAGTATTTT	CASSSRPGDTQYF
TRBJ1-2	TRBV7-8	-	-	TGTGCCAGCAGCACCGGGACTAACTATGGCTACACCTTC	CASSTGTNYGYTF
TRBJ2-7	TRBV27	-	-	TGTGCCAGCAGTTTTCGCGGGTTTGGGGTCGAGCAGTACTTC	CASSFRGFGVEQYF
TRBJ2-3	TRBV28	once	TRBD1	TGTGCCCATGGGACAGACTCAACAGATACGCAGTATTTT	CAHGTDSTDTQYF
TRBJ1-2	TRBV19	-	TRBD1	TGTGCCAGTAGTATAGAAGACAGGGACAGCGGCTACACCTTC	CASSIEDRDSGYTF
TRBJ1-5	TRBV19	-	TRBD1	TGTGCCAGTAGTATTAATGTGGCAGGGGGGGGCTTAGGTCAGCCCCAGCATTTT	CASSINVAGGGLGQPQHF
TRBJ1-3	TRBV5-1	-	TRBD1	TGCGCCAGCAGCCGGAAGGACAGGGGATTATCTGGAAACACCATATATTTT	CASSRKDRGLSGNTIYF
TRBJ2-2	TRBV3-1/TRBV3-2	-	-	TGTGCCAGCAGCCAGGAGGCTTTAGCCGCGGGGACCGGGGAGCTGTTTTTT	CASSQEALAAGTGELFF
TRBJ1-2	TRBV28	few	-	TGTGCCAGCAGTACTCCGGGTGGGGACTATGGCTACACCTTC	CASSTPGGDYGYTF
TRBJ1-1	TRBV3-1/TRBV3-2	-	-	TGTGCCAGCAGCCCACAATCGAACACTGAAGCTTTCTTT	CASSPQSNTEAFF
TRBJ2-1	TRBV5-8	-	TRBD2	TGTGCCAGCAGCTATAAGACCGGGACTAGCGGGAGAAGATACAATGAGCAGTTCTTC	CASSYKTGTSGRRYNEQFF
TRBJ2-1	TRBV4-2	-	-	TGTGCCAGCAGCGGGCCGGCCTCGGGGGTAAATGAGCAGTTCTTC	CASSGPASGVNEQFF
TRBJ2-5	TRBV28	-	TRBD2	TGTGCCAGCAGTTTCCTTCGCGGGGGGGCCGAGACCCAGTACTTC	CASSFLRGGAETQYF
TRBJ1-2	TRBV5-6	-	TRBD1	TGTGCCAGCAGCACCGGGACAGGGGACTATGGCTACACCTTC	CASSTGTGDYGYTF
TRBJ2-7	TRBV10-1	-	TRBD2	TGCGCCAGCAGTGAGTCCTTAAGCGGGAGCTACGAGCAGTACTTC	CASSESLSGSYEQYF
TRBJ1-5	TRBV10-3	-	TRBD1	TGTGCCATCGGCCGGACAGGGGACGATCAGCCCCAGCATTTT	CAIGRTGDDQPQHF
TRBJ1-1	TRBV11-2	-	-	TGTGCCAGCAGCTTAAGACGGGGGAACACTGAAGCTTTCTTT	CASSLRRGNTEAFF
TRBJ1-6	TRBV3-1/TRBV3-2	-	-	TGTGCCAGCAGCCAAGACTTACCGGGGCTGGACTCACCCCTCCACTTT	CASSQDLPGLDSPLHF
TRBJ2-1	TRBV4-1	-	-	TGCGCCAGCAGCCCCTTATCAGGGTTCCAGGAGCAGTTCTTC	CASSPLSGFQEQFF
TRBJ2-7	TRBV5-6	-	TRBD2	TGTGCCAGCAGCTTTCGGACTAGCGGGAGAAACGAGCAGTACTTC	CASSFRTSGRNEQYF
TRBJ2-6	TRBV18	-	-	TGTGCCAGCTCACCACCGTCAGGGCTCGGGGCCAACGTCCTGACTTTC	CASSPPSGLGANVLTF
TRBJ2-2	TRBV6-5	-	-	TGTGCCAGCAGTTACTCGCCAGGGGGGGTCACCGGGGAGCTGTTTTTT	CASSYSPGGVTGELFF
TRBJ1-4	TRBV29-1	-	-	TGCAGCGTTGTCTTAGGACAGAGTAAGAATGAAAAACTGTTTTTT	CSVVLGQSKNEKLFF
TRBJ1-1	TRBV6-5	few	TRBD1	TGTGCCAGCAGTTTTTCTACCGGGACAGGGGTTACTGAAGCTTTCTTT	CASSFSTGTGVTEAFF
TRBJ2-3	TRBV10-3	few	-	TGTGCCACCCTAAAAGAGAACACAGATACGCAGTATTTT	CATLKENTDTQYF
TRBJ1-3	TRBV2	-	-	TGTGCCAGCAGTAACCAGGGCAGCACCATATATTTT	CASSNQGSTIYF
TRBJ2-1	TRBV3-1/TRBV3-2	-	TRBD2	TGTGCCAGCAGCCAAGCCAGACTAGCCCTGAGCTCCTACAATGAGCAGTTCTTC	CASSQARLALSSYNEQFF
TRBJ2-7	TRBV11-2	-	-	TGTGCCAGCAGCCCCAGGGTCGGGGGTAATACGTACGAGCAGTACTTC	CASSPRVGGNTYEQYF
TRBJ1-4	TRBV3-1/TRBV3-2	-	-	TGTGCCAGCAGAAGTACTGGGCCTCAAACTAATGAAAAACTGTTTTTT	CASRSTGPQTNEKLFF
TRBJ1-2	TRBV10-3	-	-	TGTGCCATCAGTGAGTCGGGAGGTTTAGTTGGCAATTATGGCTACACCTTC	CAISESGGLVGNYGYTF
TRBJ2-1	TRBV28	-	TRBD2	TGTGCCAGCAGTTTAGGTGCGGGGGGGCGGGAGTTCTTC	CASSLGAGGREFF
TRBJ2-2	TRBV4-2	-	-	TGTGCCAGCAGCCAAAACACCGGGGAGCTGTTTTTT	CASSQNTGELFF
TRBJ2-1	TRBV5-6	-	-	TGTGCCAGCAGTTACGACAGGGAGGTCACCTCCTACAATGAGCAGTTCTTC	CASSYDREVTSYNEQFF
TRBJ1-3	TRBV29-1	-	TRBD1	TGCAGCGCCTACCTCCCAGACAGGGACTCTGGAAACACCATATATTTT	CSAYLPDRDSGNTIYF
TRBJ1-3	TRBV6-6	-	-	TGTGCCAGCATAGGATACGCCTCGGGAGGAAACACCATATATTTT	CASIGYASGGNTIYF
TRBJ2-5	TRBV4-1	once	TRBD1	TGCGCCAGCAGCTCTGGACAGGGGGATTCAGAGACCCAGTACTTC	CASSSGQGDSETQYF
TRBJ1-1	TRBV5-4	-	-	TGTGCCAGCAGCTTGGAGGCAGGAGCAGGCGCTGAAGCTTTCTTT	CASSLEAGAGAEAFF
TRBJ1-2	TRBV27	-	TRBD1	TGTGCCAGCAGTTACGCGGGACAGCACCACTATGGCTACACCTTC	CASSYAGQHHYGYTF
TRBJ1-3	TRBV27	-	-	TGTGCCAGCAGACAACTCACAGGTTCCGGAAACACCATATATTTT	CASRQLTGSGNTIYF
TRBJ2-3	TRBV5-8	-	TRBD1	TGTGCCAGCAGCCGGACAGGGGGGGACACAGATACGCAGTATTTT	CASSRTGGDTDTQYF
TRBJ2-3	TRBV10-3	-	-	TGTGCCATCAGTGAGTTTCTATCTACAGATACGCAGTATTTT	CAISEFLSTDTQYF
TRBJ1-6	TRBV25-1	-	-	TGTGCCAGCAGTGATGTCAATTCACCCCTCCACTTT	CASSDVNSPLHF
TRBJ2-3	TRBV6-5	-	TRBD1	TGTGCCGGCAGTTTTTGGGACAGAGATACGCAGTATTTT	CAGSFWDRDTQYF
TRBJ1-6	TRBV30	-	-	TGTGCCTGGAGTAGGGGTAACAATTCACCCCTCCACTTT	CAWSRGNNSPLHF
TRBJ1-1	TRBV9	-	-	TGTGCCAGCAGCGTAGACCAGGGACGCACTGAAGCTTTCTTT	CASSVDQGRTEAFF
TRBJ2-1	TRBV28	-	-	TGTGCCAGCAGCGGGGCCGGCGAGCAGTTCTTC	CASSGAGEQFF